These 13 T cell receptor beta chains share one sample of origin, sequenced in a study of human T cells and chemical hapten exposure. TCRdb passed the RACE reads through MiXCR, listing each CDR3 protein once. The sample has roughly 81,000 distinct CDR3 sequences; about 8% are singletons. Time point in this sample: pre-sensitization, week 0. The treatment: therapeutic diphenylcyclopropenone sensitization with weekly scalp DPC. This specimen consisted of whole blood, obtained in connection with sensitization to the hapten diphenylcyclopropenone (DPC). The receptor source for this set is a man aged 40-49 years with alopecia areata. Some clones in this sample may be carry-over from other donors' samples.

This clonotype was recorded at least ten times. The chain joins TRBV29-1 to TRBJ2-1; 9 nucleotides match TRBD1. V lost 6 bases to trimming and J lost 8 bases; unmatched junction nucleotides: 14. Germline CDR1 reads SQVTM; CDR2 reads ANQGSEA. This CDR3 spans 15 amino acids. CDR3 region: CSVGVPGQGKDEQFF. Written as DNA, the CDR3 is TGCAGCGTGGGGGTCCCGGGACAGGGAAAGGATGAGCAGTTCTTC.

There are many counts of this clonotype. The chain combines TRBV6-5 with TRBJ1-2; 9 nucleotides align to TRBD1. J was trimmed by 4 bases and V by 5 bases; bases with no gene match: 5. The CDR3 consists of 14 residues. Germline assignment: CDR1 MNHEY and CDR2 SVGAGI. CDR3 protein: CASSSRDRAYGYTF. The CDR3 DNA is TGTGCCAGCAGTAGCCGGGACAGGGCCTATGGCTACACCTTC.

V is TRBV2 and J is TRBJ2-7; 7 bases map to TRBD1. The V gene end was trimmed by 8 bases and the J gene end by 6 bases; junction bases not matched to a gene: 10. The germline gives CDR1 SNHLY, CDR2 FYNNEI. The CDR3 extends over 13 amino acids. The CDR3 DNA sequence: TGTGCCAGCGTAGGGACAGCCGCAAGCGAGCAGTACTTC. Protein: CASVGTAASEQYF.

This clonotype was picked up many times. The gene calls are TRBV10-3 and TRBJ1-4; 7 bases fit TRBD1. Germline V gene lookup returns CDR1 ENHRY and CDR2 SYGVKD. CDR3 length: 13 amino acids. J was trimmed by 8 bases and V by 11 bases; bases with no gene match: 11. CDR3 loop: CAVQGIDREKLFF. Written as DNA, the CDR3 is TGTGCCGTACAGGGGATCGATCGAGAAAAACTGTTTTTT.

This clonotype was found many times. The V and J genes are TRBV12-3 or TRBV12-4 and TRBJ2-1; 7 nucleotides line up with TRBD2. J lost 8 bases, V lost 6 bases, and 13 bases had no gene match. This CDR3 is 15 amino acids long. CDR3: CASRVGAGVGDEQFF. The CDR3 DNA sequence: TGTGCCAGCAGGGTCGGGGCGGGAGTGGGGGATGAGCAGTTCTTC.

This clonotype was seen a few times. The chain is built from TRBV21-1 and TRBJ2-6; the tabulated D call, TRBD1, remains unverified against the DNA. TRBV21-1 is recorded as a pseudogene. The CDR3 consists of 19 residues. Written as DNA, the CDR3 is TGTGCCAGCAGCAAAGCCCCACAGGGGCAGAGCTCTGGGGCCAACGTCCTGACTTTC. This gives the protein CASSKAPQGQSSGANVLTF.

This clonotype came up many times. The chain recombines TRBV6-5 with TRBJ1-5, with D uncertain. Germline V gives CDR1 MNHEY, CDR2 SVGAGI. Trimming took off 0 bases at V and 0 bases at J, with 6 bases between the two ends. The length of the CDR3 is 15 residues. This CDR3 reads CASSYSLNSNQPQHF. The CDR3 DNA sequence: TGTGCCAGCAGTTACTCGCTGAATAGCAATCAGCCCCAGCATTTT.

This clonotype was seen repeatedly, ten times or more. The chain recombines TRBV6-5 with TRBJ2-3; TRBD2 might be the D (5 bases). Per germline, CDR1 MNHEY and CDR2 SVGAGI. V lost 6 bases to trimming and J lost 3 bases, with 13 bases between them. The CDR3 extends over 14 amino acids. In DNA form, the CDR3 reads TGTGCCAGCAGAGCTCGGGAACCTACAGATACGCAGTATTTT. This translates into CASRAREPTDTQYF.

This clonotype was picked up many times. V gene TRBV7-8 combines with J gene TRBJ2-3; D gene ambiguous. Germline-derived CDR1 and CDR2 are SGHVS and FQNEAQ. The CDR3 covers 12 residues. V shed 1 base and J shed 7 bases, with 6 bases lying between them. In DNA, the CDR3 is TGTGCCAGCAGCTTAGAATGGTATACGCAGTATTTT. It codes for CASSLEWYTQYF.

In this sample, this clonotype turned up a few times. The gene calls are TRBV5-4 and TRBJ2-7; D remains ambiguous. With 4 bases removed from V and 4 bases from J, the gap between germline ends came to 12 bases. There are 13 residues in the CDR3. Germline CDR1 and CDR2: SGHNT and YYREEE (reference sequence). The CDR3 reads CASSVVLGYEQYF. DNA of the CDR3: TGTGCCAGCAGCGTAGTTCTCGGGTACGAGCAGTACTTC.

The V gene is TRBV19, the J gene TRBJ2-5; D is uncertain. The CDR3 is 16 amino acids. Trimming removed 5 bases from V and 0 bases from J, with 16 bases in between. Germline CDR1 LNHDA, CDR2 SQIVND (reference sequence). The CDR3 DNA follows: TGTGCCAGTAGTCCCGTCGGTAGTAAGTACCAAGAGACCCAGTACTTC. It yields the protein CASSPVGSKYQETQYF.

This clonotype appeared a few times. The chain links TRBV12-3 or TRBV12-4 to TRBJ2-5, with D tentatively TRBD2 (6 bases). V gave up 4 bases and J gave up 7 bases, with 19 bases separating them. There are 15 residues in the CDR3. The CDR3 reads CASSSAAMRGPTQYF. The CDR3 coding sequence is TGTGCCAGCAGTTCCGCGGCCATGCGGGGCCCGACCCAGTACTTC.

This clonotype was counted between two and nine times. This chain links TRBV4-2 with TRBJ2-3, with TRBD1 identical over 9 bases. Germline V gene sequence: CDR1 LGHNA, CDR2 YNFKEQ. The J segment lost 5 bases and the V segment lost 6 bases, leaving 9 bases of the junction unmatched. The CDR3 is 15 residues long. As DNA, the CDR3 is TGTGCCAGCAGATCTCGACAGGGGGAGGGAGATACGCAGTATTTT. It codes for CASRSRQGEGDTQYF.